Listed here are 20 T cell receptor beta chains from one sample, sequenced in a study of T cell repertoires in cytomegalovirus infection. MiXCR, applied by TCRdb to the reads, yields one record per CDR3 protein. The top ten hold 13% of the sample, which has 350,000 to 400,000 distinct CDR3 sequences, nearly 35% seen once. These receptors are not linked to any known antigen. The specimen comprised cultured PBMCs, sampled from culture after CMV antigen stimulation. These receptors all stem from a human donor in good health (CMV status not recorded). Some clones in this sample may be carry-over from other donors' samples.

The chain links TRBV5-4 to TRBJ2-3, with D perhaps TRBD1 (6 bases). The germline V gene has CDR1 SGHNT and CDR2 YYREEE (reference sequence). This CDR3 has 15 residues. Trimming cost V 1 base and J 3 bases, with 12 bases left between them. CDR3 DNA sequence: TGTGCCAGCAGCTTGTCCAACAGGGAAACAGATACGCAGTATTTT. This codes for CASSLSNRETDTQYF. The full variable domain, with the rest looked up from reference TRBV5-4 and TRBJ2-3, is ETGVTQSPTHLIKTRGQQVTLRCSSQSGHNTVSWYQQALGQGPQFIFQYYREEENGRGNFPPRFSGLQFPNYSSELNVNALELDDSALYLCASSLSNRETDTQYFGPGTRLTVL.

V is TRBV6-1 and J is TRBJ2-1; no firm D call. In germline, CDR1 is MNHNS, CDR2 SASEGT. Trimming left V 6 bases short and J 3 bases short, with 9 bases between. The CDR3 is 13 residues long. Here the CDR3 DNA reads TGTGCCAGCAGCCGCTCCGACTACAATGAGCAGTTCTTC. Translated, it gives CASSRSDYNEQFF.

This clonotype appeared many times. Here the CDR3 reads CASSLRDRAYNEQFF. CDR3 bases: TGTGCCAGCAGCTTAAGGGACAGGGCTTACAATGAGCAGTTCTTC. This rearrangement joins TRBV7-2 to TRBJ2-1; 9 bases are a match to TRBD1. J gave up 4 bases and V 2 bases, and 3 bases lay outside the gene matches. The germline V gene encodes CDR1 SGHTA and CDR2 FQGNSA. The CDR3 length is 15 residues.

This clonotype was detected only once. The chain combines TRBV5-4 with TRBJ2-1; D might be TRBD2 (5 bases). Germline V gene lookup returns CDR1 SGHNT and CDR2 YYREEE (reference sequence). Trimming removed 4 bases from V and 3 bases from J, with 17 bases in between. The CDR3 contains 16 residues. In nucleotides, the CDR3 is TGTGCCAGCAGCACGGCCGGGATCCCAAGCTACAATGAGCAGTTCTTC. It codes for CASSTAGIPSYNEQFF.

The chain joins TRBV7-2 to TRBJ2-5; the match to TRBD2 covers 7 bases. Germline CDR1 reads SGHTA; CDR2 reads FQGNSA. Unmatched junction bases numbered 11, after V lost 5 bases and J lost 5 bases. The CDR3 runs 15 residues. CDR3 nucleotide sequence: TGTGCCAGCAGCCAACAAGCGGGATCCGGGGAGACCCAGTACTTC. Translation: CASSQQAGSGETQYF.

The chain has TRBV12-3 or TRBV12-4 and TRBJ1-4, with D possibly being TRBD1 (5 bases). This CDR3 spans 14 amino acids. V was clipped by 5 bases and J by 5 bases, with 12 bases between them. The CDR3 DNA follows: TGTGCCAGCAGTGACAGTCCTTCGAATGAAAAACTGTTTTTT. Protein sequence: CASSDSPSNEKLFF.

The chain couples TRBV6-1 to TRBJ2-3; the D gene is possibly TRBD2 (5 bases). CDR3 length equals 14 residues. Deletions cut 7 bases from V and 1 base from J, with 12 bases between. The germline V gene has CDR1 MNHNS and CDR2 SASEGT. For the CDR3, the DNA is TGTGCCAGCAAGACGACTATCGGCACAGATACGCAGTATTTT. Protein sequence: CASKTTIGTDTQYF.

The V and J genes are TRBV7-2 and TRBJ1-5; D is uncertain. V lost 2 bases to trimming and J lost 5 bases, with 13 bases between them. The germline V gene encodes CDR1 SGHTA and CDR2 FQGNSA. The CDR3 length is 15 residues. The CDR3 DNA is TGTGCCAGCAGCTTAAACGGTCGTTACCATCAGCCCCAGCATTTT. It specifies CASSLNGRYHQPQHF.

This clonotype was recorded at least ten times. The chain employs TRBV7-2 and TRBJ1-5; D remains unclear. This CDR3 comprises 17 residues. V dropped 4 bases and J dropped 0 bases, with 16 bases sitting between them. CDR1 is SGHTA, CDR2 FQGNSA, per germline. The CDR3 is CASSSQPSWRSNQPQHF. CDR3 in DNA: TGTGCCAGCAGCTCCCAACCGTCGTGGCGTAGCAATCAGCCCCAGCATTTT.

This clonotype came up many times. This sequence joins TRBV11-2 and TRBJ2-3, with TRBD2 identical over 10 bases. The length of the CDR3 is 15 residues. From germline, CDR1 is SGHAT and CDR2 FQNNGV. V lost 3 bases to trimming and J lost 4 bases; unmatched junction nucleotides: 4. CDR3 sequence: CASSLPSGSADTQYF. The CDR3 region has the DNA TGTGCCAGCAGCTTGCCTAGCGGGAGTGCAGATACGCAGTATTTT.

V and J are TRBV11-2 and TRBJ2-4; D is unclear. There are 15 residues in the CDR3. Germline-derived CDR1 and CDR2 are SGHAT and FQNNGV. V was cut by 4 bases and J by 1 base, with 11 bases left in between. The CDR3 reads CASSYRDLAKNIQYF. CDR3 bases: TGTGCCAGCAGCTATAGAGATTTGGCCAAAAACATTCAGTACTTC.

In its sample, this clonotype was seen many times. The gene calls are TRBV7-2 and TRBJ1-1; TRBD1 agrees at 7 bases. V dropped 4 bases and J dropped 6; count of bases not matched to a gene: 8. Germline V lookup: CDR1 SGHTA, CDR2 FQGNSA. This CDR3 region has 14 residues. Here the CDR3 reads CASSWRQGGPEAFF. CDR3 DNA: TGTGCCAGCAGCTGGCGACAGGGCGGCCCTGAAGCTTTCTTT.

This chain connects TRBV6-5 to TRBJ1-6; 8 bases match TRBD1. Germline trimming cut 4 bases from V and 0 bases from J; bases unmatched to any gene: 2. Germline V gene sequence: CDR1 MNHEY, CDR2 SVGAGI. The CDR3 contains 16 residues. Here the CDR3 reads CASSFTGGSYNSPLHF. DNA for the CDR3: TGTGCCAGCAGTTTTACAGGGGGCTCCTATAATTCACCCCTCCACTTT.

The chain links TRBV19 to TRBJ2-3, with D possibly TRBD1 on 6 matching bases. The V end was cut by 5 bases, the J end by 0 bases, with 18 bases between. The CDR3 has 17 amino acids. CDR1 LNHDA and CDR2 SQIVND come from the germline V gene (reference sequence). The DNA for the CDR3 is TGTGCCAGTAGTTCACAGGGATCCTCCCGTAGCACAGATACGCAGTATTTT. This gives the protein CASSSQGSSRSTDTQYF.

This clonotype appeared many times. The chain couples TRBV7-8 to TRBJ2-3, with TRBD2 identical over 15 bases. Trimming at V came to 5 bases and at J to 6 bases, leaving 6 bases not matched to a gene. CDR1 SGHVS and CDR2 FQNEAQ come from the germline V gene. The CDR3 has 16 residues. CDR3 DNA: TGTGCCAGCAGCCCGGGACTAGCGGGAGGCTCCGATACGCAGTATTTT. This sequence encodes CASSPGLAGGSDTQYF.

The CDR3 DNA is TGCGCCAGCAAAGAAGGCCGGGCCCTAAGCTACGAGCAGTACTTC. Amino acid sequence: CASKEGRALSYEQYF. The rearrangement uses TRBV5-1 and TRBJ2-7; unclear D gene. Germline V gene sequence: CDR1 SGHRS, CDR2 YFSETQ. Between the trimmed V and J ends, which lost 6 bases and 3 bases, there was a span of 19 bases. The CDR3 runs 15 residues.

This sequence joins TRBV7-2 and TRBJ2-4; D perhaps matches TRBD1 (6 bases). V was pared by 5 bases and J by 2 bases, with 13 bases between. CDR1 is SGHTA, CDR2 FQGNSA, per germline. The CDR3 totals 15 residues. CDR3 protein: CASSPVTGPKNIQYF. CDR3 coding DNA: TGTGCCAGCAGCCCGGTAACAGGGCCCAAAAACATTCAGTACTTC.

The sample holds a few counts of this clonotype. The V gene is TRBV6-2 or TRBV6-3, the J gene TRBJ2-1, with D possibly TRBD1 on 6 matching bases. The CDR3 totals 14 residues. The ends were cut back, 5 bases at V and 6 bases at J, with 14 bases in the middle. Per germline, CDR1 MNHEY and CDR2 SVGEGT. The CDR3 DNA follows: TGTGCCAGCAGTATTTCCATACAGGGCAATGAGCAGTTCTTC. Translated, it gives CASSISIQGNEQFF.

This clonotype was found a few times. The chain couples TRBV5-4 to TRBJ2-7; D is ambiguous. Per the germline V gene, CDR1 is SGHNT and CDR2 is YYREEE (reference sequence). V lost 3 bases to trimming and J lost 3 bases, with 13 bases between them. The CDR3 is 14 amino acids. In DNA, the CDR3 is TGTGCCAGCAGCTCATCCGCCTCCCGCTACGAGCAGTACTTC. Amino acids: CASSSSASRYEQYF.

This clonotype has a count of ten or more. CDR3 loop: CASSIIMGQGNQPQHF. The DNA of the CDR3 is TGTGCCAGCAGTATCATAATGGGACAGGGTAATCAGCCCCAGCATTTT. The chain recombines TRBV6-1 with TRBJ1-5, with 9 bases that match TRBD1. Trimming took 5 bases from V and 4 from J; bases not matched to a gene: 9. Germline V lookup: CDR1 MNHNS, CDR2 SASEGT. The CDR3 covers 16 residues.